Below, one T cell receptor (beta chain) is given with its context. Antigen specificity is unknown. The entry originates in a study of CXCR3-negative and CXCR3-positive naive CD8 T cells. Notes on the study in general: CXCR3-positive naive cells carried more hydrophobic TRB CDR3s than CXCR3-negative ones.

Libraries were UMI-labeled 5' RACE TRB cDNA. One entry per CDR3 protein, without DNA, is what TCRdb gives after re-calling the 5' RACE reads. This table holds approximately 130,000 distinct CDR3 sequences. This CDR3 is built from 15 residues. Sequencing was done on a sample of naive CXCR3+ CD8+ T cells from blood. Stated subset: CD45RO-CCR7+CD27+CD95- naive CD8+ T cells expressing CXCR3 (TNR3+). The chain is built from TRBV12-3 or TRBV12-4 and TRBJ2-1; the D call from TCRdb, TRBD2, cannot be confirmed without DNA. The TCR was taken from a human donor in good health. Some clones in this sample may be carry-over from other donors' samples. CDR3 region: CASSNGLNSYNEQFF.